This T cell receptor (beta chain) stems from a study of T cells in Graves' hyperthyroidism and ophthalmopathy. Study-level results: In the blood, most expanded thyroid clonotypes above 0.001 appeared as well.

Researchers took RNA transcripts and amplified the TCR beta CDR3 regions from them. The TCR CDR3 was amplified in a first-round RT-PCR using the HTBI primer set. TCRdb reanalysed the multiplex PCR reads using MiXCR and keeps one entry per CDR3 protein. The sample has 400,000 to 450,000 distinct CDR3 sequences, roughly 14% seen once; the top ten hold roughly 13%. Trimming left V 9 bases short and J 2 bases short, with 17 bases between. CDR1 is MGHRA and CDR2 is YSYEKL in the germline V gene. The CDR3 runs to 15 residues. This clonotype was seen at least ten times. Its specificity is not known. The chain is built from TRBV4-1 and TRBJ2-1; tentatively, D is TRBD1 (6 bases). The source is a man between 18 and 35 years old with Graves' ophthalmopathy. Material for sequencing was blood. The CDR3 region has the DNA TGCGCCAGTCATACAGGGTTTGGAACCTACAATGAGCAGTTCTTC. Protein: CASHTGFGTYNEQFF.